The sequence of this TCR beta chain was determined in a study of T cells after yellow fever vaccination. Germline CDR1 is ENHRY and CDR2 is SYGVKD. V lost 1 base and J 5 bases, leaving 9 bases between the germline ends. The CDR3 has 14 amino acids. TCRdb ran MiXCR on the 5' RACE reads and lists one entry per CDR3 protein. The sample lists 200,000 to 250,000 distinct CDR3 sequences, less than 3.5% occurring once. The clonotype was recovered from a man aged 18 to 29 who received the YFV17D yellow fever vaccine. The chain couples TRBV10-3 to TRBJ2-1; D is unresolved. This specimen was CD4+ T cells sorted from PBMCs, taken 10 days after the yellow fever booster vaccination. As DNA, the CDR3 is TGTGCCATCAGTGAGTTGCAGGTTAACAATGAGCAGTTCTTC. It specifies CAISELQVNNEQFF.